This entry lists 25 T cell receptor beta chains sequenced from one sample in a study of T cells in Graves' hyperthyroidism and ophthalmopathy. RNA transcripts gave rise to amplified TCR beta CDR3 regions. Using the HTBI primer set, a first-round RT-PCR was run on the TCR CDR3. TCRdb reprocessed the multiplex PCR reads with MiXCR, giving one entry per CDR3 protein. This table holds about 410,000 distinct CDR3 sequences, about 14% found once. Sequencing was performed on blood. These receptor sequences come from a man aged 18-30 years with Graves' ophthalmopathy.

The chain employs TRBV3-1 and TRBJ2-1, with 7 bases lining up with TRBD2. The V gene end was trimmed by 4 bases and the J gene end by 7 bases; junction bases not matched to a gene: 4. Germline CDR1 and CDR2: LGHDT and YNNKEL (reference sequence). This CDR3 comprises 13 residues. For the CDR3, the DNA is TGTGCCAGCAGCCGTGGGGGGGTGAATGAGCAGTTCTTC. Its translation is CASSRGGVNEQFF.

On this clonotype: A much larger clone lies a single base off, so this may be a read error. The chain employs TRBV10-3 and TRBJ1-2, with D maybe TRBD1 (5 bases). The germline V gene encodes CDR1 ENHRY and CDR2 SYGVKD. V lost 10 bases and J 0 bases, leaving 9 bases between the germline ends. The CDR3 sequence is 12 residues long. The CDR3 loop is CATRGANYGYTF. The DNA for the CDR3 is TGTGCCACCCGGGGGGCTAACTATGGCTACACCTTC.

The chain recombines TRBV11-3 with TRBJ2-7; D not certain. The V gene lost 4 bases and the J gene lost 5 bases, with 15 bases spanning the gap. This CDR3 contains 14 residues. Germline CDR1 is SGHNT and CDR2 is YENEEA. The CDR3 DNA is TGTGCCAGCAGCTCCGGTGGCTATACCGACGAGCAGTACTTC. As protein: CASSSGGYTDEQYF.

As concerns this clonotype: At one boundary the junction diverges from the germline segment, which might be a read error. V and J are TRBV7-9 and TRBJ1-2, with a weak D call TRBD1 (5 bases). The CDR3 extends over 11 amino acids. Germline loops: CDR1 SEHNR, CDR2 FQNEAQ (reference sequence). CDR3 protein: CASSSVRGCAF. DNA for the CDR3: TGTGCCAGCAGCTCCGTACGGGGCTGCGCCTTC.

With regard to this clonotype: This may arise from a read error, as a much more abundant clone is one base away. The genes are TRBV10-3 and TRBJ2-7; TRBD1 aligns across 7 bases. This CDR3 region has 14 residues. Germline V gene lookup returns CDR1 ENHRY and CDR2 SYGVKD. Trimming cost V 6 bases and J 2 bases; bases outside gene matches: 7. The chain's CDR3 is CAISPGQRTYEQYF. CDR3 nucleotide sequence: TGTGCCATCAGCCCGGGACAGAGAACCTACGAGCAGTACTTC.

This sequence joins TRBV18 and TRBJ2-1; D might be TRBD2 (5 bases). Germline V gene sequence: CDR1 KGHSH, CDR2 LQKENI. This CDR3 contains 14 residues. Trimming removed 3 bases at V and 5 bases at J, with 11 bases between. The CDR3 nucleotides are TGTGCCAGCTCACCTGGACTTGAAAACAATGAGCAGTTCTTC. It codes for CASSPGLENNEQFF.

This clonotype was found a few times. CDR3 region: CASSYSWGRALNTEAFF. The CDR3 DNA is TGTGCCAGCAGTTACTCCTGGGGCAGGGCCCTGAACACTGAAGCTTTCTTT. V and J are TRBV6-5 and TRBJ1-1; maybe TRBD1 (5 bases). The CDR3 loop spans 17 amino acids. Per the germline V gene, CDR1 is MNHEY and CDR2 is SVGAGI. V was trimmed by 0 bases and J by 0 bases, leaving 14 bases between them.

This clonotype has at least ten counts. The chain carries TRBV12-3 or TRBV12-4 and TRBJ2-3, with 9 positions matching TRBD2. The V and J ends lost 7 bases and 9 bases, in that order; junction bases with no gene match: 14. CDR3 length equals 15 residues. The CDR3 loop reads CASNSGGSIRMTQYF. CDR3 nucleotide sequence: TGTGCCAGCAATAGCGGGGGCTCAATCAGAATGACGCAGTATTTT.

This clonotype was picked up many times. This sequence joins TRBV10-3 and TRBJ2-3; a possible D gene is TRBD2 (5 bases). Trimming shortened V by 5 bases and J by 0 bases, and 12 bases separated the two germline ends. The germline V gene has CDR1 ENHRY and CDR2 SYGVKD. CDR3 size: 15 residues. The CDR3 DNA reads TGTGCCATCAGTACGAGCGGAACTAGCACAGATACGCAGTATTTT. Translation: CAISTSGTSTDTQYF.

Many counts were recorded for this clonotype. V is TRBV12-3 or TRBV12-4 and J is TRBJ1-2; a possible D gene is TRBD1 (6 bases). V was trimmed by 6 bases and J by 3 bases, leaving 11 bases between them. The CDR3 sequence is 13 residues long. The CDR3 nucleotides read TGTGCCAGCAGGACACAGGGAGACTATGGCTACACCTTC. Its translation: CASRTQGDYGYTF.

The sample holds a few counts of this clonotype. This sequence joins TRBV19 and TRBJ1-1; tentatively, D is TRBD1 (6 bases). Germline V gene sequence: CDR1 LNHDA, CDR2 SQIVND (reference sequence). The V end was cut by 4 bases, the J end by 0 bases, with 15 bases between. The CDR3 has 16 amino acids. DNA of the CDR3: TGTGCCAGTAGTAGACAGACCAGGGACATGAACACTGAAGCTTTCTTT. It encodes CASSRQTRDMNTEAFF.

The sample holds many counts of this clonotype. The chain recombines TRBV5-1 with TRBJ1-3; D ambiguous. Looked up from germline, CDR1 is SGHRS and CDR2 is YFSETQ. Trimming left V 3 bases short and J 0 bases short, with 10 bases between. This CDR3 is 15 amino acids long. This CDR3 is CASSSSDTSGNTIYF. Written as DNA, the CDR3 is TGCGCCAGCAGCTCCAGCGATACCTCTGGAAACACCATATATTTT.

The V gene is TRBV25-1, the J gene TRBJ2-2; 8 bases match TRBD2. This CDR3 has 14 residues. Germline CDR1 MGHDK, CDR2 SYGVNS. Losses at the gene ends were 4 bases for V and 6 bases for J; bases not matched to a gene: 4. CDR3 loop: CASSALAGPGELFF. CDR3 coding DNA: TGTGCCAGCAGTGCCCTAGCGGGTCCCGGGGAGCTGTTTTTT.

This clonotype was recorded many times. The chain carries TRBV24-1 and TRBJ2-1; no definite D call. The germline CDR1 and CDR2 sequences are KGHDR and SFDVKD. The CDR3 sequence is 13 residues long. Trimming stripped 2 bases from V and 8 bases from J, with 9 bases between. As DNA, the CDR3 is TGTGCCACCAGTGATTATTTAGGCGATGAGCAGTTCTTC. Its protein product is CATSDYLGDEQFF.

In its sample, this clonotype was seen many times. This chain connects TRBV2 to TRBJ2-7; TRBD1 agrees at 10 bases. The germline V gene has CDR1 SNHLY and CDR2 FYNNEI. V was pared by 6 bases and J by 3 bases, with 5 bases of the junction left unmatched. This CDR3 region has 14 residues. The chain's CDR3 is CASRVGTGDYEQYF. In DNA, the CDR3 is TGTGCCAGCAGGGTCGGGACAGGGGACTACGAGCAGTACTTC.

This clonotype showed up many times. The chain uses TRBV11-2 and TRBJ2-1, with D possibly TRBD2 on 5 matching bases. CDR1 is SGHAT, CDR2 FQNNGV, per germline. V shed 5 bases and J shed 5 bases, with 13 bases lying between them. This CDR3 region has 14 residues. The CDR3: CASSTATSNNEQFF. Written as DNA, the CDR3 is TGTGCCAGCAGCACTGCCACTAGTAACAATGAGCAGTTCTTC.

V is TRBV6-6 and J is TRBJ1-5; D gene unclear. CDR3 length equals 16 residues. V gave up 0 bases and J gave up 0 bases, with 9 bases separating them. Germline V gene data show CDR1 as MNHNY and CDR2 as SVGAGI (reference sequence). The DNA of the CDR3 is TGTGCCAGCAGTTACTCGACCCGGAATAGCAATCAGCCCCAGCATTTT. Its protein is CASSYSTRNSNQPQHF.

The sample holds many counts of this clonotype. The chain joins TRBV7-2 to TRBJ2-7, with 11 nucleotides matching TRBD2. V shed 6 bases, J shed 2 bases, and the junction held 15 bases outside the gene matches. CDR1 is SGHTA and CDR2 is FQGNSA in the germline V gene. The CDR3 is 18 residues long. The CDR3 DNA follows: TGTGCCAGCAGTCCGGAGGGAGGCGGGACTAGCGGTACCTACGAGCAGTACTTC. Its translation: CASSPEGGGTSGTYEQYF.

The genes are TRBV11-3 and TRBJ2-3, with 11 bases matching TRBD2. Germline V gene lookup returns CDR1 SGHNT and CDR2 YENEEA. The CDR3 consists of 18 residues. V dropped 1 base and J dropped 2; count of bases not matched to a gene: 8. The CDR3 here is CASSLGLTSGGSTDTQYF. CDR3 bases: TGTGCCAGCAGCTTAGGCCTAACTAGCGGGGGATCCACAGATACGCAGTATTTT.

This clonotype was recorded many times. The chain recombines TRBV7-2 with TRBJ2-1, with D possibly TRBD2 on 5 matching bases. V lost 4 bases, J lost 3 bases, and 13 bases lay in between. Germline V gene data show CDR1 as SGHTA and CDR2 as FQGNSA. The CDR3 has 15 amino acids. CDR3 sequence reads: CASSSRGSDYNEQFF. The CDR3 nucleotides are TGTGCCAGCAGCTCCCGAGGTAGCGACTACAATGAGCAGTTCTTC. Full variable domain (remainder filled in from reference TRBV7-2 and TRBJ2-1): GAGVSQSPSNKVTEKGKDVELRCDPISGHTALYWYRQSLGQGLEFLIYFQGNSAPDKSGLPSDRFSAERTGGSVSTLTIQRTQQEDSAVYLCASSSRGSDYNEQFFGPGTRLTVL.

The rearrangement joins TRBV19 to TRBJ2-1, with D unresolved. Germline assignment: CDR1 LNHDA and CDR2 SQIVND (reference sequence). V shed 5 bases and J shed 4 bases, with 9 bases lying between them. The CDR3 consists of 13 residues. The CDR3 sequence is CASSLRTYNEQFF. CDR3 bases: TGTGCCAGTAGTTTGCGCACGTACAATGAGCAGTTCTTC.

The CDR3 sequence is CASSHSQGGRNEQFF. The CDR3 nucleotides read TGTGCCAGCAGCCATAGTCAAGGGGGGCGTAATGAGCAGTTCTTC. The V and J genes are TRBV11-2 and TRBJ2-1; D could derive from TRBD1 or TRBD2 (6 bases each). The V end was cut by 5 bases, the J end by 7 bases, with 18 bases between. This CDR3 contains 15 residues. Germline CDR1 is SGHAT and CDR2 is FQNNGV.

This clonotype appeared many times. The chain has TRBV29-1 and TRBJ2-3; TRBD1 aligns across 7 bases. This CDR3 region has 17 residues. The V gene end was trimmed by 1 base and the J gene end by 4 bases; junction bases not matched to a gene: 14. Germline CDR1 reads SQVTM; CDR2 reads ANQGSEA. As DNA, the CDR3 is TGCAGCGTTGAAGCTGGGACGGGACAGTTTCAAGCAGATACGCAGTATTTT. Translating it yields CSVEAGTGQFQADTQYF.

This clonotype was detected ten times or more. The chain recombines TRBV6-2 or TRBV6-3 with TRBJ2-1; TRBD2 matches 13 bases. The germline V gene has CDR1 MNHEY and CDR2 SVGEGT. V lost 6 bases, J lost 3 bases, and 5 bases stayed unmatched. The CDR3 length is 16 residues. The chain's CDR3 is CASSRTSGRVYNEQFF. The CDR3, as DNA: TGTGCCAGCAGCAGGACTAGCGGGAGAGTCTACAATGAGCAGTTCTTC.

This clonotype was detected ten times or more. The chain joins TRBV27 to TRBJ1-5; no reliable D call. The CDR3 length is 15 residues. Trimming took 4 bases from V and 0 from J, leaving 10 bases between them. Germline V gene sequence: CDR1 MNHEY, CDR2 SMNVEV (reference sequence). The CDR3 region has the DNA TGTGCCAGCAGTTGGACCACTGATAGCAATCAGCCCCAGCATTTT. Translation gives CASSWTTDSNQPQHF.